This T cell receptor (beta chain) comes out of a study of PD-1 blockade in mismatch repair-deficient tumors. Findings and limits, study-wide: Tumor-resident clones, often undetectable pretreatment in blood, expanded then contracted after pembrolizumab.

As for this clone: Its antigen is unidentified.

The CDR3 length is 17 residues. Germline CDR1 reads LGHNA; CDR2 reads YNFKEQ. Trimming left V 3 bases short and J 0 bases short, with 17 bases between. Using immunoSEQ multiplex PCR, the repertoire was profiled, and TCRdb retains in-frame clones only, with some absent. The top ten hold 4.5% to 6.5% of the sample, which has roughly 70,000 clones, roughly 80% seen once. This sample comprised peripheral blood, obtained 2 weeks after starting pembrolizumab. The sequence derives from an adult with mismatch repair-deficient cancer. This chain connects TRBV4-2 to TRBJ2-5; maybe TRBD1 (6 bases). The CDR3 spells CASSHSGQRQYQETQYF. The DNA of the CDR3 is TGTGCCAGCAGCCACTCAGGACAGAGGCAGTACCAAGAGACCCAGTACTTC.